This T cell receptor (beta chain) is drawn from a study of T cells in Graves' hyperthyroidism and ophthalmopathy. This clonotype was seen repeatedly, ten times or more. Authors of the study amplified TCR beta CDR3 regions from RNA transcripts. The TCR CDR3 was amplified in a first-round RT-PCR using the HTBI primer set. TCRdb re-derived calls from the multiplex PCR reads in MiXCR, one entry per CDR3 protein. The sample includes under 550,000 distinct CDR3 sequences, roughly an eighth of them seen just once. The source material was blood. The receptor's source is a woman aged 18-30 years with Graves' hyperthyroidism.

CDR3 sequence: CASRRGEQFF. CDR3 DNA: TGTGCCAGCAGGAGGGGTGAGCAGTTCTTC. J is TRBJ2-1 and V is TRBV12-3 or TRBV12-4; tentatively, D is TRBD1 or TRBD2 (5 bases each). V was cut by 6 bases and J by 9 bases, with 6 bases left in between. The CDR3 covers 10 residues.